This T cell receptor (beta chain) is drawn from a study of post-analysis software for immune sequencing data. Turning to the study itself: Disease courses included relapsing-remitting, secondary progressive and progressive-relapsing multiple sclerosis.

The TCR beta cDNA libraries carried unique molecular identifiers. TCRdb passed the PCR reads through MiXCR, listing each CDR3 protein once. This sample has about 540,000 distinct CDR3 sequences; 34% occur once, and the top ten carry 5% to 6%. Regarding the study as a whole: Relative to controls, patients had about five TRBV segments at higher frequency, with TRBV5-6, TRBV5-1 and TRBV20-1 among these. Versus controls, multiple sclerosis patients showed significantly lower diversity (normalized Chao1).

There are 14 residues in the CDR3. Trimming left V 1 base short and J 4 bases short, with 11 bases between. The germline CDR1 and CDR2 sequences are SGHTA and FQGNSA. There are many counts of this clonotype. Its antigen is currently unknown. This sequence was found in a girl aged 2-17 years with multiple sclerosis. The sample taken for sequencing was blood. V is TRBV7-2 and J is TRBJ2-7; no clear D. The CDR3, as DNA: TGTGCCAGCAGCTTAGATGGCGCTAGGTACGAGCAGTACTTC. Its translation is CASSLDGARYEQYF.